Below, one T cell receptor beta chain is given with its context. What it binds is not known. The sample originates from a study of metastatic and nonmetastatic thyroid tumors. Whole-study results and caveats: The study reportedly found significantly higher TCR beta diversity in malignant thyroid tumors than benign nodules, in blood and tumor.

None of the patients had undergone any treatment ahead of thyroid surgery. As processed by the authors: Using the CDR3 differences seen across clinicopathological groups, the authors built a distant-metastasis classifier for papillary thyroid cancer, which was meant to discriminate distant-metastatic patients. TCRdb reassembled clones from the PCR reads with MiXCR. V and J calls and clone size were set by TCRdb, not the authors. The table lists roughly 16,000 clones, 20% to 25% of them singletons. The TCR sequence derives from a male donor with papillary thyroid cancer or a benign thyroid nodule (not recorded which). Some clones in this sample may be carry-over from other donors' samples. The sample taken for sequencing was tumor tissue.

CDR3 protein: CGATDSYEQYF. DNA of the CDR3: TGCGGGGCCACGGACAGCTACGAGCAGTACTTC. The rearrangement joins TRBV20-1 to TRBJ2-7, with D perhaps TRBD1 (6 bases). CDR1 is DFQATT, CDR2 SNEGSKA, per germline (reference sequence). The CDR3 has 11 residues.